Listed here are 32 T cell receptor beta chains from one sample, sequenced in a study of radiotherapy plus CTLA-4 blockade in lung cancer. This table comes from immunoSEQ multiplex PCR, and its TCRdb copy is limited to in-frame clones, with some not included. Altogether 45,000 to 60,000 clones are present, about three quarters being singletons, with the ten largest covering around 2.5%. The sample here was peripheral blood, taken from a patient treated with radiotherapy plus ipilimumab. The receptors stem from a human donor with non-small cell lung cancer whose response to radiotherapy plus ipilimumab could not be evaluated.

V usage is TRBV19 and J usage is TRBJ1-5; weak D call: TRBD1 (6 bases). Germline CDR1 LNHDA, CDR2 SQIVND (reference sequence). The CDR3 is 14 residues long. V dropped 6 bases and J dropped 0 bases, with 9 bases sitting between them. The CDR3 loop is CASRPGHSNQPQHF. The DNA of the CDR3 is TGTGCCAGTAGACCGGGACATAGCAATCAGCCCCAGCATTTT.

The CDR3 spells CASTSGVDSNQPQHF. In DNA form, the CDR3 reads TGCGCCAGCACCAGCGGAGTTGATAGCAATCAGCCCCAGCATTTT. The chain couples TRBV10-2 to TRBJ1-5; D is unresolved. This CDR3 contains 15 residues. V gave up 7 bases and J gave up 0 bases, with 13 bases separating them. Germline assignment: CDR1 WSHSY and CDR2 SAAADI.

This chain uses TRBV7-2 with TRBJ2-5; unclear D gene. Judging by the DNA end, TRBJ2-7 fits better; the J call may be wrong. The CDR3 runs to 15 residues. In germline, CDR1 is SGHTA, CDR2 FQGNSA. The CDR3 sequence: CASSYASSSSYEQYF. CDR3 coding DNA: TGTGCCAGCAGCTATGCAAGCAGTAGCTCCTACGAGCAGTACTTC.

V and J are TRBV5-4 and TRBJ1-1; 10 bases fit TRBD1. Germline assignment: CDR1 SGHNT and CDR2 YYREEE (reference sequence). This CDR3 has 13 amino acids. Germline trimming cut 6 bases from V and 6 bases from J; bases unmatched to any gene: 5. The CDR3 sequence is CASTPGQGPEAFF. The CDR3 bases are TGTGCCAGCACCCCGGGACAGGGGCCTGAAGCTTTCTTT.

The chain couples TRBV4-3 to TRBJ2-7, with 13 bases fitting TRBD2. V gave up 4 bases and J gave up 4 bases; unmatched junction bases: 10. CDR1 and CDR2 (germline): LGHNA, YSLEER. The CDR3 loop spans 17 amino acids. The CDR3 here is CASSPWTSGGQGYEQYF. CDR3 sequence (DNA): TGCGCCAGCAGCCCCTGGACTAGCGGGGGCCAAGGGTACGAGCAGTACTTC.

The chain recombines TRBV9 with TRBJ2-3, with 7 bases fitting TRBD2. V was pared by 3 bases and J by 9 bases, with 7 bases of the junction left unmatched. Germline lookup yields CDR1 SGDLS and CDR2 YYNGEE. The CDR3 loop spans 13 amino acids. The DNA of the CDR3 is TGTGCCAGCAGCGCCGACTCGGGAGGAACGCAGTATTTT. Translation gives CASSADSGGTQYF.

CDR3: CASSLATGGDGQPQHF. CDR3 DNA sequence: TGTGCCAGCAGCCTAGCTACAGGGGGCGACGGTCAGCCCCAGCATTTT. The V and J genes are TRBV4-2 and TRBJ1-5, with TRBD1 matching 9 bases. Germline V gene lookup returns CDR1 LGHNA and CDR2 YNFKEQ. The junction had 10 bases not matched to a gene; V was cut back by 4 bases and J by 6 bases. The CDR3 loop spans 16 amino acids.

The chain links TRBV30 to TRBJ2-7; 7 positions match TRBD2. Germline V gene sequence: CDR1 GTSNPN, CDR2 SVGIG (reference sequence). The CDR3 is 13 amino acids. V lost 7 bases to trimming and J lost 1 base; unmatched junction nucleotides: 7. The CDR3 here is CAFWGGGSYEQYF. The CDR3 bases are TGTGCCTTTTGGGGGGGAGGATCCTACGAGCAGTACTTC.

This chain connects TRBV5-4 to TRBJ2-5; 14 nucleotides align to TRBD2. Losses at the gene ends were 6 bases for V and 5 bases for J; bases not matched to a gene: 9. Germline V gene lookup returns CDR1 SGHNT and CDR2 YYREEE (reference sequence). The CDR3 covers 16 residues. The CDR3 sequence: CASTRTSGGRGETQYF. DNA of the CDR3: TGTGCCAGCACCCGGACTAGCGGGGGGCGGGGGGAGACCCAGTACTTC.

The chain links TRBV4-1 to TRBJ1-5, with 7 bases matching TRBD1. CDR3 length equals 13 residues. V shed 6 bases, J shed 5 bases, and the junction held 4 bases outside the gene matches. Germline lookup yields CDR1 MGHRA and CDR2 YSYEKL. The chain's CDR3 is CASSPGTDQPQHF. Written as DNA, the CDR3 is TGCGCCAGCAGTCCCGGGACAGATCAGCCCCAGCATTTT.

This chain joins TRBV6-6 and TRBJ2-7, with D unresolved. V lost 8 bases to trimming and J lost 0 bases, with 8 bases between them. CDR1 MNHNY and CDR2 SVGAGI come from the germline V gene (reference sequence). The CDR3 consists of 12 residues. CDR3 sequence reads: CASGRSSYEQYF. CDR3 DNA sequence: TGTGCCAGCGGTAGGAGCTCCTACGAGCAGTACTTC.

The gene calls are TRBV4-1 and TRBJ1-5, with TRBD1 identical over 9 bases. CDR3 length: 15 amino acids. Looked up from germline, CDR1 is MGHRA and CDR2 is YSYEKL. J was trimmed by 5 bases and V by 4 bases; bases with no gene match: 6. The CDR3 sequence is CASSRENRGHQPQHF. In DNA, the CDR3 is TGCGCCAGCAGCCGGGAAAACAGGGGGCATCAGCCCCAGCATTTT.

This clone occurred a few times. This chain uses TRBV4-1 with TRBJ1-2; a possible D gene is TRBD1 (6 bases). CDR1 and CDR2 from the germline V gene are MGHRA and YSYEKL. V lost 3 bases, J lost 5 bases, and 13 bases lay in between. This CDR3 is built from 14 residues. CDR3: CASSHRGRGYGYTF. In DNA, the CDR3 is TGCGCCAGCAGCCACAGGGGCAGGGGTTATGGCTACACCTTC.

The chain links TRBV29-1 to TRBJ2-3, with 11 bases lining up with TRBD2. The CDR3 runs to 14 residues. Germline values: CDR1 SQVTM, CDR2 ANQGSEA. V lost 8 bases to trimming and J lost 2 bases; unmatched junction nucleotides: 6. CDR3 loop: CSYRLAGITDTQYF. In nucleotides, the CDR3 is TGCAGCTATAGACTAGCGGGGATCACAGATACGCAGTATTTT.

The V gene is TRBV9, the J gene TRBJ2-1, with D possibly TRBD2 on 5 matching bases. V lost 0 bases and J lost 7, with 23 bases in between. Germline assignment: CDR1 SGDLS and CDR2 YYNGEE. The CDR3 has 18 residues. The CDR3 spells CASSVGGDVGYLVNEQFF. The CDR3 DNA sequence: TGTGCCAGCAGCGTAGGGGGAGATGTGGGCTACTTGGTGAATGAGCAGTTCTTC.

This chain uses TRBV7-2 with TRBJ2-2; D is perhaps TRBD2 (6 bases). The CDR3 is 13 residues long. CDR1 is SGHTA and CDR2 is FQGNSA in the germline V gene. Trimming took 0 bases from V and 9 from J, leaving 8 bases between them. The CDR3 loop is CASSLARGRELFF. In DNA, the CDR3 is TGTGCCAGCAGCTTAGCGCGGGGTAGGGAGCTGTTTTTT.

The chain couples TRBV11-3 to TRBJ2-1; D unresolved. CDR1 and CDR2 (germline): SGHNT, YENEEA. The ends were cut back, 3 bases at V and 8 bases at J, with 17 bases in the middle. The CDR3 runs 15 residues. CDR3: CASSLGQADSYEQFF. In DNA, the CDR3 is TGTGCCAGCAGCTTGGGCCAGGCCGATTCCTATGAGCAGTTCTTC.

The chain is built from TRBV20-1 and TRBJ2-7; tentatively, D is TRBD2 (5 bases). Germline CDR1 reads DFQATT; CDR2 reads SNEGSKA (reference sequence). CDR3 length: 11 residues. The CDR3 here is CTLDRGSEQYF. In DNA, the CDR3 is TGCACCCTGGACCGGGGATCCGAGCAGTACTTC.

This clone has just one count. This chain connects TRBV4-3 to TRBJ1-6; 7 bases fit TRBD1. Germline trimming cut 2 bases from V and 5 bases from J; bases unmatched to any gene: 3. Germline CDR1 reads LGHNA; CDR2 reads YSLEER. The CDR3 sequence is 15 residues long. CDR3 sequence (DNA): TGCGCCAGCAGCCAAAAGGGGGCAGATAATTCACCCCTCCACTTT. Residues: CASSQKGADNSPLHF.

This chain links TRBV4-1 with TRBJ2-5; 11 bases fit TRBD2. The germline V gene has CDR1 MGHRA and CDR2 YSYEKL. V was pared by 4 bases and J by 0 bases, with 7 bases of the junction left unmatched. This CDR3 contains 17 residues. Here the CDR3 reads CASSRGLLAGDQETQYF. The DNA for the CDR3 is TGCGCCAGCAGCCGGGGGCTACTAGCGGGGGACCAAGAGACCCAGTACTTC.

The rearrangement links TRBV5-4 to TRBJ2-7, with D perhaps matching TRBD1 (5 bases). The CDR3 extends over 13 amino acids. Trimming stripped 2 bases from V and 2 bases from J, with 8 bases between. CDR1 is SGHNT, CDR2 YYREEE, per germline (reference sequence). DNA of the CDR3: TGTGCCAGCAGCTTCACAGGTACCTACGAGCAGTACTTC. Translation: CASSFTGTYEQYF.

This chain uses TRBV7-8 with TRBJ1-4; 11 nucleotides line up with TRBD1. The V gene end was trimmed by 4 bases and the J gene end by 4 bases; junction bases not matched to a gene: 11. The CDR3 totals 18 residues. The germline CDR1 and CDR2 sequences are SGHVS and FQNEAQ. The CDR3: CASSSRTGGVSINEKLFF. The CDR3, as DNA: TGTGCCAGCAGCTCAAGGACAGGGGGCGTCTCAATTAATGAAAAACTGTTTTTT.

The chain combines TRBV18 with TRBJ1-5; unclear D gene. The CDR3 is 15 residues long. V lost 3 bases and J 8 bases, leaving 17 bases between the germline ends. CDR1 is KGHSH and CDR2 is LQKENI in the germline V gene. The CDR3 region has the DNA TGTGCCAGCTCACCGGATGCCAATCGGGAGGAGCCCCAGCATTTT. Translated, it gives CASSPDANREEPQHF.

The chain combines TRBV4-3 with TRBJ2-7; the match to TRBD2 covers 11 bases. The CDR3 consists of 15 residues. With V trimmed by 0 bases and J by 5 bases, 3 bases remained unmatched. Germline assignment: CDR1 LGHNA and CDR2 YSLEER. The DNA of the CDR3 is TGCGCCAGCAGCCAAGATACTAGCGGGAGTAACGAGCAGTACTTC. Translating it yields CASSQDTSGSNEQYF.

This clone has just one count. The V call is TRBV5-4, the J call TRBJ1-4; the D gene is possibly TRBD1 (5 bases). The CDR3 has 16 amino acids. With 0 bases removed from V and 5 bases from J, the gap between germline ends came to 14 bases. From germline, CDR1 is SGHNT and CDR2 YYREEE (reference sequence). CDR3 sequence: CASSLEGGAQNEKLFF. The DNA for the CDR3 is TGTGCCAGCAGCTTGGAAGGTGGGGCCCAAAATGAAAAACTGTTTTTT.

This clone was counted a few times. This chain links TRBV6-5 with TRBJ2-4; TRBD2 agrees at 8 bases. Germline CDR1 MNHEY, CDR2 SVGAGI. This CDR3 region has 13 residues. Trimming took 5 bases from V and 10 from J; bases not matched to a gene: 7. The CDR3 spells CASSEGREGIQYF. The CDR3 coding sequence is TGTGCCAGCAGTGAAGGCCGGGAGGGAATTCAGTACTTC.

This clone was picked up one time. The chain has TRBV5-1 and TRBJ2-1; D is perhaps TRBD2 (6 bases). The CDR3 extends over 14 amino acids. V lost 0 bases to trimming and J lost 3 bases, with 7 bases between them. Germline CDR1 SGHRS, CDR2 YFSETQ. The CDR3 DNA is TGCGCCAGCAGCTTGGACGGGAGCTACAATGAGCAGTTCTTC. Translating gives CASSLDGSYNEQFF.

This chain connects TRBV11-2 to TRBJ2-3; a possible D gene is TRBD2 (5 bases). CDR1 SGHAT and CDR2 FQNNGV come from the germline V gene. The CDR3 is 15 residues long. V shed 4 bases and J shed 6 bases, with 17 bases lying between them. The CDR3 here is CASSSGWRSTDTQYF. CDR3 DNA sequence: TGTGCCAGCAGCTCGGGGTGGCGCTCGACGGATACGCAGTATTTT. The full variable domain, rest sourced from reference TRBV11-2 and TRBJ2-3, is EAGVAQSPRYKIIEKRQSVAFWCNPISGHATLYWYQQILGQGPKLLIQFQNNGVVDDSQLPKDRFSAERLKGVDSTLKIQPAKLEDSAVYLCASSSGWRSTDTQYFGPGTRLTVL.

Written as DNA, the CDR3 is TGTGCCAGTAGTATGGGCTCATCCTCAGATACGCAGTATTTT. Translation: CASSMGSSSDTQYF. The genes are TRBV19 and TRBJ2-3; no firm D call. The germline gives CDR1 LNHDA, CDR2 SQIVND (reference sequence). Trimming left V 3 bases short and J 4 bases short, with 11 bases between. This CDR3 is 14 amino acids long.

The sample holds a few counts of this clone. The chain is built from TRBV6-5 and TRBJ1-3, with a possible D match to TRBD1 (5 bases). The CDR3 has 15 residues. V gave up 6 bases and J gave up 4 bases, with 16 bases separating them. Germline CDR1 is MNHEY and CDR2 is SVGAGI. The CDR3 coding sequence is TGTGCCAGCAGCCCACGTGGGGCGCGGGGAAACACCATATATTTT. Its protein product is CASSPRGARGNTIYF.

DNA of the CDR3: TGTGCCTCACGGGGGGAACCCACAGATACGCAGTATTTT. This encodes CASRGEPTDTQYF. The gene calls are TRBV5-5 and TRBJ2-3; 7 nucleotides agree with TRBD2. The germline CDR1 and CDR2 sequences are SGHKS and YYEKEE (reference sequence). The CDR3 consists of 13 residues. V dropped 10 bases and J dropped 2; count of bases not matched to a gene: 7.

The CDR3 DNA reads as TGTGCCAGCCTTGGACAGGGGAGTGTAATAACTGAAGCTTTCTTT. This gives the protein CASLGQGSVITEAFF. The chain couples TRBV6-1 to TRBJ1-1; 9 nucleotides line up with TRBD1. The CDR3 loop spans 15 amino acids. V lost 8 bases, J lost 5 bases, and 12 bases stayed unmatched. The V gene's germline CDR1 is MNHNS and CDR2 SASEGT.